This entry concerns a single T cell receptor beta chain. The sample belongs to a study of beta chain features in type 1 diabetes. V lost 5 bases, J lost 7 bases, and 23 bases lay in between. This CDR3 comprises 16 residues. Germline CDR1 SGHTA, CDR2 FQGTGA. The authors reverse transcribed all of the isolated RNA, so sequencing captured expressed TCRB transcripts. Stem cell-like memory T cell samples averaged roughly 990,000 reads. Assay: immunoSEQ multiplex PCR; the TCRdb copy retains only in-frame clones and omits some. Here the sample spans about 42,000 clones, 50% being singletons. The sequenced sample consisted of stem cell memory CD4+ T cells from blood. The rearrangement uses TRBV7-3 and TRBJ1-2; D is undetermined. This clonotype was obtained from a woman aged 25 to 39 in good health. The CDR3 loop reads CASSLNGNGPPVGYTF. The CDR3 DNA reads TGTGCCAGCAGCCTAAACGGGAACGGGCCCCCCGTTGGCTACACCTTC.